This T cell receptor beta chain was recorded in a study of blood T cell repertoires in COVID-19. Study-wide context: Some COVID-19 samples were acute and others convalescent; all came from the United States, Italy and Spain.

The data were produced by immunoSEQ multiplex PCR, yet TCRdb's version contains in-frame clones alone and is incomplete. This table has tens of thousands of clones, around 78% appearing once. V gave up 4 bases and J gave up 1 base; unmatched junction bases: 8. The germline gives CDR1 SGHTA, CDR2 FQGTGA. This CDR3 is 16 amino acids long. The clonotype originates from a human donor in a cohort sampled during active COVID-19. The sample was peripheral blood. The gene calls are TRBV7-3 and TRBJ2-3, with 7 bases matching TRBD2. The chain's CDR3 is CASSSGGTSRTDTQYF. As DNA, the CDR3 is TGTGCCAGCAGCTCGGGGGGTACCTCTCGCACAGATACGCAGTATTTT.